A single sample is the source of the 21 T cell receptor beta chains below, sequenced in a study of blood T cells in healthy people across ages. A sample-barcoded 5' primer and a J-beta primer mix were used in a second PCR of roughly 6 to 12 cycles. TCRdb independently ran MiXCR on the 5' RACE reads; one entry per CDR3 protein. The sample yields about 690,000 distinct CDR3 sequences, around 43% seen once. The sequencing input was blood. These receptors originate from an older man in good health.

The genes are TRBV12-3 or TRBV12-4 and TRBJ1-5; D gene ambiguous. V lost 4 bases to trimming and J lost 2 bases, with 9 bases between them. The CDR3 is 14 amino acids. CDR3 protein: CASSSVVGNQPQHF. Here the CDR3 DNA reads TGTGCCAGCAGTTCCGTGGTGGGCAATCAGCCCCAGCATTTT.

The chain joins TRBV7-9 to TRBJ2-1, with TRBD1 matching 7 bases. The V gene's germline CDR1 is SEHNR and CDR2 FQNEAQ (reference sequence). V was clipped by 6 bases and J by 2 bases; unmatched bases: 16. CDR3 length: 18 amino acids. CDR3 region: CASSFSPGGSSPYNEQFF. In DNA form, the CDR3 reads TGTGCCAGCAGTTTCTCCCCAGGGGGAAGTTCGCCCTACAATGAGCAGTTCTTC.

The chain combines TRBV28 with TRBJ2-3; D is perhaps TRBD1 or TRBD2 (6 bases each). Per germline, CDR1 MDHEN and CDR2 SYDVKM. V lost 5 bases and J 1 base, leaving 13 bases between the germline ends. This CDR3 is built from 15 residues. CDR3 in amino acids: CASSGGLVGTDTQYF. CDR3 bases: TGTGCCAGCAGTGGGGGGCTCGTAGGCACAGATACGCAGTATTTT.

The rearrangement uses TRBV9 and TRBJ2-7; 9 positions match TRBD2. CDR3 size: 15 residues. V lost 1 base, J lost 0 bases, and 2 bases stayed unmatched. Looked up from germline, CDR1 is SGDLS and CDR2 is YYNGEE. CDR3 sequence (DNA): TGTGCCAGCAGCGTAAATAGCGGGAGCTCCTACGAGCAGTACTTC. Translated, it gives CASSVNSGSSYEQYF. Full variable domain (remainder filled in from reference TRBV9 and TRBJ2-7): DSGVTQTPKHLITATGQRVTLRCSPRSGDLSVYWYQQSLDQGLQFLIQYYNGEERAKGNILERFSAQQFPDLHSELNLSSLELGDSALYFCASSVNSGSSYEQYFGPGTRLTVT.

This chain connects TRBV27 to TRBJ2-7, with D perhaps matching TRBD2 (5 bases). Trimming took off 5 bases at V and 0 bases at J, with 29 bases between the two ends. This CDR3 is 20 amino acids long. CDR1 is MNHEY, CDR2 SMNVEV, per germline (reference sequence). In DNA form, the CDR3 reads TGTGCCAGCAGTCCCCGTTTGGTGGAACGAATAATTACTAGCTCCTACGAGCAGTACTTC. Protein sequence: CASSPRLVERIITSSYEQYF.

V and J are TRBV5-1 and TRBJ2-1; 10 bases match TRBD2. Germline loops: CDR1 SGHRS, CDR2 YFSETQ. V trimming: 0 bases; J trimming: 7 bases; junction bases outside the gene matches: 7. CDR3 length equals 16 residues. The CDR3 region is CASSLARRTSGNEQFF. The CDR3 region has the DNA TGCGCCAGCAGCTTGGCCCGGAGGACTAGCGGAAATGAGCAGTTCTTC.

Turning to this clonotype: At one of its ends the junction is not consistent with the germline gene, which may arise from a read error. The CDR3: CASGLLGGLSKNIQYF. As DNA, the CDR3 is TGCGCCAGCGGCTTGCTCGGGGGCCTTTCCAAAAACATTCAGTACTTC. V is TRBV5-1 and J is TRBJ2-5; D is perhaps TRBD1 or TRBD2 (6 bases each). The J call may be incorrect, as the DNA end agrees better with TRBJ2-4. The CDR3 length is 16 residues. Germline CDR1 reads SGHRS; CDR2 reads YFSETQ.

V and J are TRBV30 and TRBJ2-5; 9 bases align to TRBD1. V shed 1 base and J 3 bases; nucleotides not matched to a gene: 12. The CDR3 consists of 17 residues. Germline V gives CDR1 GTSNPN, CDR2 SVGIG (reference sequence). CDR3 protein: CAWSGPAQTGGKETQYF. The CDR3 region has the DNA TGTGCCTGGAGTGGCCCGGCGCAGACAGGGGGAAAAGAGACCCAGTACTTC.

Ten or more counts support this clonotype. The V gene is TRBV27, the J gene TRBJ2-7, with D perhaps matching TRBD1 (5 bases). In germline, CDR1 is MNHEY, CDR2 SMNVEV (reference sequence). This CDR3 is built from 12 residues. Trimming shortened V by 6 bases and J by 1 base, and 7 bases separated the two germline ends. The CDR3 here is CASRGESYEQYF. As DNA, the CDR3 is TGTGCCAGCAGAGGGGAATCCTACGAGCAGTACTTC.

This clonotype appeared a few times. V usage is TRBV5-5 and J usage is TRBJ1-1; D perhaps matches TRBD1 (5 bases). The V gene's germline CDR1 is SGHKS and CDR2 YYEKEE (reference sequence). CDR3 length equals 15 residues. Trimming took off 5 bases at V and 2 bases at J, with 16 bases between the two ends. CDR3 residues: CASRYTEGPNTEAFF. CDR3 in DNA: TGTGCCAGCAGGTATACTGAGGGACCAAACACTGAAGCTTTCTTT.

Only a few counts were recorded for this clonotype. The rearrangement joins TRBV10-3 to TRBJ1-6; 8 positions match TRBD1. This CDR3 region has 14 residues. With 5 bases clipped from V and 5 bases from J, the junction kept 2 bases outside the gene matches. Germline CDR1 reads ENHRY; CDR2 reads SYGVKD. The CDR3 reads CAISPGQDNSPLHF. The CDR3 DNA reads TGTGCCATCAGTCCGGGACAGGATAATTCACCCCTCCACTTT.

V and J are TRBV7-2 and TRBJ2-1, with a tentative D call TRBD2 (6 bases). V was pared by 2 bases and J by 0 bases, with 14 bases between. Germline CDR1 and CDR2: SGHTA and FQGNSA. The CDR3 is 17 residues long. The CDR3 loop is CASSLNIAVRSYNEQFF. Here the CDR3 DNA reads TGTGCCAGCAGCTTAAATATAGCGGTCCGCTCCTACAATGAGCAGTTCTTC. The full variable domain, completed using reference TRBV7-2 and TRBJ2-1, is GAGVSQSPSNKVTEKGKDVELRCDPISGHTALYWYRQSLGQGLEFLIYFQGNSAPDKSGLPSDRFSAERTGGSVSTLTIQRTQQEDSAVYLCASSLNIAVRSYNEQFFGPGTRLTVL.

The chain joins TRBV5-5 to TRBJ1-5; 12 bases align to TRBD1. The CDR3 extends over 16 amino acids. Germline trimming cut 4 bases from V and 7 bases from J; bases unmatched to any gene: 9. Germline loops: CDR1 SGHKS, CDR2 YYEKEE (reference sequence). The CDR3 bases are TGTGCCAGCAGCCACGGGACAGGGGGCGCGCAGCAGCCCCAGCATTTT. As protein: CASSHGTGGAQQPQHF.

As concerns this clonotype: A much more abundant neighbour one base away suggests this may be a read error. The chain has TRBV20-1 and TRBJ2-5, with TRBD1 as a possible D gene (6 bases). The CDR3 has 13 residues. V shed 1 base and J shed 11 bases, with 17 bases lying between them. Per germline, CDR1 DFQATT and CDR2 SNEGSKA (reference sequence). In DNA, the CDR3 is TGCAGTGCTAGAGTGGGGGCTAGGAATGAGCAGTACTTC. Its translation: CSARVGARNEQYF.

This chain links TRBV20-1 with TRBJ2-7; 12 bases align to TRBD1. V shed 1 base, J shed 7 bases, and the junction held 8 bases outside the gene matches. The CDR3 has 15 amino acids. Germline V gives CDR1 DFQATT, CDR2 SNEGSKA (reference sequence). The CDR3 sequence: CSARGGTGGRREQYF. The CDR3 DNA reads as TGCAGTGCTAGAGGAGGGACAGGGGGCCGCCGGGAGCAGTACTTC.

This clonotype appeared a single time. The V gene is TRBV30, the J gene TRBJ1-5; D is unresolved. Germline CDR1 is GTSNPN and CDR2 is SVGIG (reference sequence). V was cut by 0 bases and J by 5 bases, with 8 bases left in between. The CDR3 runs to 13 residues. The CDR3 loop reads CAWSVRRDQPQHF. The CDR3, as DNA: TGTGCCTGGAGTGTACGACGTGATCAGCCCCAGCATTTT.

V usage is TRBV11-3 and J usage is TRBJ2-2; D ambiguous. The V end lost 5 bases, the J end lost 5 bases, and 21 bases lay between the germline ends. The CDR3 totals 17 residues. The germline V gene encodes CDR1 SGHNT and CDR2 YENEEA. The CDR3 protein is CASSRSYTDPATGELFF. The DNA for the CDR3 is TGTGCCAGCAGCCGCAGTTACACTGACCCAGCGACCGGGGAGCTGTTTTTT.

This clonotype was counted between two and nine times. The CDR3 DNA sequence: TGTGCCAGCAGCTCTACTAGGTCAGTTGGTGATCGAAACATTCAGTACTTC. It codes for CASSSTRSVGDRNIQYF. The chain joins TRBV7-9 to TRBJ2-4; possibly TRBD2 for D (5 bases). V dropped 4 bases and J dropped 6 bases, with 22 bases sitting between them. This CDR3 is built from 17 residues. Looked up from germline, CDR1 is SEHNR and CDR2 is FQNEAQ (reference sequence).

This clonotype was seen a few times. The rearrangement links TRBV7-2 to TRBJ1-5, with D perhaps matching TRBD1 (5 bases). The germline V and J ends were trimmed by 1 base and 2 bases, with 15 bases remaining between them. The CDR3 loop spans 17 amino acids. Per the germline V gene, CDR1 is SGHTA and CDR2 is FQGNSA. This CDR3 reads CASSLVGGAQGNQPQHF. The CDR3 DNA is TGTGCCAGCAGCTTAGTGGGAGGGGCCCAGGGCAATCAGCCCCAGCATTTT.

The chain recombines TRBV15 with TRBJ1-1; D gene uncertain. Germline V gives CDR1 LNHNV, CDR2 YYDKDF (reference sequence). The CDR3 is 13 residues long. Trimming removed 0 bases from V and 11 bases from J, with 13 bases in between. The CDR3 sequence is CATSRDWAVEAFF. The CDR3 nucleotides are TGTGCCACCAGCAGAGATTGGGCAGTCGAGGCTTTCTTT. Using reference TRBV15 and TRBJ1-1 for the parts outside the CDR3, the full variable domain is DAMVIQNPRYQVTQFGKPVTLSCSQTLNHNVMYWYQQKSSQAPKLLFHYYDKDFNNEADTPDNFQSRRPNTSFCFLDIRSPGLGDTAMYLCATSRDWAVEAFFGQGTRLTVV.

This clonotype has just a few counts. V usage is TRBV5-1 and J usage is TRBJ2-3; D gene ambiguous. Trimming took off 0 bases at V and 3 bases at J, with 8 bases between the two ends. This CDR3 region has 14 residues. The germline gives CDR1 SGHRS, CDR2 YFSETQ. CDR3 amino acids: CASSLEAMTDTQYF. In DNA form, the CDR3 reads TGCGCCAGCAGCTTGGAAGCGATGACAGATACGCAGTATTTT.